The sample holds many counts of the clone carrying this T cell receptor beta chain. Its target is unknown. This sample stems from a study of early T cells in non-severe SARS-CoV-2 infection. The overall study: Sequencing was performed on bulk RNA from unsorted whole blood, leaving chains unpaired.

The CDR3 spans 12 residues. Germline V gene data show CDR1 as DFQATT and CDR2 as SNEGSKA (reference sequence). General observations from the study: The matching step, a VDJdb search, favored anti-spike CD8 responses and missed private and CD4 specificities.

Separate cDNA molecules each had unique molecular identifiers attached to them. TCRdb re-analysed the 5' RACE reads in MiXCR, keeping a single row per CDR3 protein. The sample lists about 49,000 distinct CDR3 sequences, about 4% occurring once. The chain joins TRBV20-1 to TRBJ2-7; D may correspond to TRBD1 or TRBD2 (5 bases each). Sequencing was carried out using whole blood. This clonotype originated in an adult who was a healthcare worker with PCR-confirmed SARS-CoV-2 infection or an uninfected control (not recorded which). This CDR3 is CSYRKEAYEQYF. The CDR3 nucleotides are TGCAGCTACAGGAAGGAGGCCTACGAGCAGTACTTC.